Presented here are 2 T cell receptor beta chains from one specimen sequenced in a study of shared clonotypes between healthy human individuals. Positive CCR7 selection of CD45RO-negative cells yielded the naive CD8 cells, and terminally differentiated effector memory CD45RA+ cells were excluded. Repertoires were generated with immunoSEQ multiplex PCR, while TCRdb's copy carries only in-frame clones and drops some. Of a few million clones listed, around 93% were seen once; the top ten hold about 1.6%. Material for sequencing was naive CD8+ T cells from PBMCs. The receptors were gathered from a man younger than 35 in good health. Some clones in this sample may be carry-over from other donors' samples.

As concerns this clone: Other DNA sequences of this sample code for an identical CDR3. V gene TRBV27 combines with J gene TRBJ2-2; D is perhaps TRBD2 (6 bases). The CDR3 consists of 16 residues. V was trimmed by 1 base and J by 3 bases, leaving 12 bases between them. Germline CDR1 reads MNHEY; CDR2 reads SMNVEV (reference sequence). In DNA, the CDR3 is TGTGCCAGCAGTTTATACTCCGGGAGTGACACCGGGGAGCTGTTTTTT. This sequence encodes CASSLYSGSDTGELFF.

The genes are TRBV7-8 and TRBJ2-3; D gene ambiguous. The V and J ends lost 5 bases and 2 bases respectively, with 17 bases between them. Germline V gene sequence: CDR1 SGHVS, CDR2 FQNEAQ. This CDR3 has 16 amino acids. The CDR3 is CASSPTSNPTTDTQYF. In DNA, the CDR3 is TGTGCCAGCAGCCCGACTTCAAACCCCACCACAGATACGCAGTATTTT.